This TCR beta chain was sequenced during a study of cytomegalovirus exposure and HLA in healthy donors. Study at large: In a later analysis, it was reported that the roughly 130 validation repertoires had been produced on the same platform as the 500 to 850 repertoires belonging to the first cohort.

Germline-derived CDR1 and CDR2 are SGHKS and YYEKEE (reference sequence). The CDR3 totals 13 residues. V lost 1 base and J 3 bases, leaving 8 bases between the germline ends. TCRdb keeps only in-frame clones here, not all; method: immunoSEQ multiplex PCR. This sample has a few hundred thousand clones; 70% to 90% occur once, and the top ten carry 0.92%. Input material: PBMCs. The genes are TRBV5-5 and TRBJ2-7, with D hard to call. This sequence was found in a woman between 18 and 30 years old in good health and CMV-seronegative. The CDR3 nucleotides are TGTGCCAGCAGCTTGCCGGGTTTCTACGAGCAGTACTTC. It yields the protein CASSLPGFYEQYF.